These 19 T cell receptor beta chains were sequenced from one sample in a study of blood T cell repertoires in COVID-19. The method was immunoSEQ multiplex PCR; TCRdb's version includes in-frame clones alone and lacks a portion of them. The repertoire holds roughly 200,000 clones, with 86% as singletons. Sequenced: PBMCs or T cells enriched from blood (not recorded which). All receptors derive from a man in his forties with acute COVID-19.

This rearrangement joins TRBV4-1 to TRBJ1-5; possible D gene TRBD1, 5 bases. V gave up 4 bases and J gave up 7 bases, with 17 bases separating them. This CDR3 is built from 15 residues. Germline lookup yields CDR1 MGHRA and CDR2 YSYEKL. In DNA, the CDR3 is TGCGCCAGCAGCCTGATTAGTCAGGGCCGGCAGCCCCAGCATTTT. Amino acids: CASSLISQGRQPQHF.

The J gene is TRBJ1-2, the V gene TRBV6-6; unclear D gene. This CDR3 has 15 amino acids. Germline lookup yields CDR1 MNHNY and CDR2 SVGAGI (reference sequence). The V gene lost 4 bases and the J gene lost 4 bases, with 16 bases spanning the gap. The CDR3 nucleotides are TGTGCCAGCAGTTCGCAGTCGGGTTCCCTCTATGGCTACACCTTC. Its translation is CASSSQSGSLYGYTF.

The chain has TRBV4-2 and TRBJ2-1, with D tentatively TRBD2 (6 bases). Germline assignment: CDR1 LGHNA and CDR2 YNFKEQ. The CDR3 has 13 residues. V was shortened by 0 bases and J by 10 bases, with 10 bases between the two germline ends. CDR3: CASSQDWGEEQFF. CDR3 DNA: TGTGCCAGCAGCCAAGATTGGGGGGAGGAGCAGTTCTTC.

CDR3: CASSEQGRDEQYF. CDR3 DNA sequence: TGTGCCAGCAGCGAGCAGGGTAGGGACGAGCAGTACTTC. The gene calls are TRBV7-3 and TRBJ2-7; TRBD1 might be the D (5 bases). Germline CDR1 SGHTA, CDR2 FQGTGA. The V end lost 5 bases, the J end lost 5 bases, and 13 bases lay between the germline ends. CDR3 size: 13 residues.

The V and J genes are TRBV2 and TRBJ2-2; 13 bases are shared with TRBD2. Germline loops: CDR1 SNHLY, CDR2 FYNNEI. The trim removed 2 bases at V and 3 bases at J, leaving 12 bases unmatched. The CDR3 loop spans 20 amino acids. The CDR3 bases are TGTGCCAGCAGTGAAAGGAGGACTAGCGGGAGAAATAGGGACACCGGGGAGCTGTTTTTT. Its protein product is CASSERRTSGRNRDTGELFF.

The chain has TRBV5-1 and TRBJ2-2; D perhaps matches TRBD2 (5 bases). The germline V gene encodes CDR1 SGHRS and CDR2 YFSETQ. The V end lost 3 bases, the J end lost 2 bases, and 8 bases lay between the germline ends. The CDR3 runs 14 residues. The CDR3 DNA reads as TGCGCCAGCAGCTCGGGGAGTAACACCGGGGAGCTGTTTTTT. Translation: CASSSGSNTGELFF.

The chain links TRBV21-1 to TRBJ1-1. TRBV21-1 constitutes a pseudogene. There are 19 residues in the CDR3. The CDR3 DNA reads as TGTGCCAGCAGCACTTACCCTAGGGGAGGGAATCCAATGAACACTGAAGCTTTCTTT. The encoded protein is CASSTYPRGGNPMNTEAFF.

The chain is built from TRBV28 and TRBJ2-3; TRBD2 matches at 10 bases. The CDR3 contains 16 residues. V trimming: 2 bases; J trimming: 3 bases; junction bases outside the gene matches: 5. CDR1 MDHEN and CDR2 SYDVKM come from the germline V gene. This CDR3 is CASSLRTSGPTDTQYF. CDR3 in DNA: TGTGCCAGCAGTTTACGGACTAGCGGCCCTACAGATACGCAGTATTTT. Variable domain in full (rest from reference TRBV28 and TRBJ2-3): DVKVTQSSRYLVKRTGEKVFLECVQDMDHENMFWYRQDPGLGLRLIYFSYDVKMKEKGDIPEGYSVSREKKERFSLILESASTNQTSMYLCASSLRTSGPTDTQYFGPGTRLTVL.

This chain uses TRBV2 with TRBJ2-1; 13 bases match TRBD2. The germline V gene has CDR1 SNHLY and CDR2 FYNNEI. The junction had 3 bases not matched to a gene; V was cut back by 8 bases and J by 5 bases. The CDR3 is made up of 14 amino acids. In DNA form, the CDR3 reads TGTGCCAGCGGACTAGCGGGAGTCGACAATGAGCAGTTCTTC. Its protein product is CASGLAGVDNEQFF.

The V call is TRBV9, the J call TRBJ1-4; no clear D. The ends were cut back, 7 bases at V and 1 base at J, with 11 bases in the middle. Germline CDR1 is SGDLS and CDR2 is YYNGEE. The length of the CDR3 is 14 residues. The CDR3 nucleotides are TGTGCCAGCCCAACACGGGGAACTAATGAAAAACTGTTTTTT. Translated, it gives CASPTRGTNEKLFF.

The chain uses TRBV6-5 and TRBJ2-1, with 8 nucleotides matching TRBD1. Germline V gene sequence: CDR1 MNHEY, CDR2 SVGAGI. The CDR3 covers 13 residues. Losses at the gene ends were 6 bases for V and 4 bases for J; bases not matched to a gene: 2. The CDR3 protein is CASRRDRYNEQFF. CDR3 in DNA: TGTGCCAGCAGGAGGGACAGGTACAATGAGCAGTTCTTC.

CDR3 bases: TGTGCCAGCAGCTTAATGTCGAGGCTAGCGGGATACAATGAGCAGTTCTTC. It encodes CASSLMSRLAGYNEQFF. V is TRBV7-9 and J is TRBJ2-1; 9 bases agree with TRBD2. Looked up from germline, CDR1 is SEHNR and CDR2 is FQNEAQ (reference sequence). The CDR3 length is 17 residues. The ends lost 2 bases at V and 4 bases at J; junction bases unmatched: 9.

V and J are TRBV24-1 and TRBJ2-3; 8 bases map to TRBD2. Per the germline V gene, CDR1 is KGHDR and CDR2 is SFDVKD. V gave up 9 bases and J gave up 4 bases; unmatched junction bases: 11. The CDR3 totals 15 residues. CDR3 amino acids: CATQRGREGPDTQYF. The CDR3 DNA follows: TGTGCCACCCAAAGGGGACGGGAGGGCCCAGATACGCAGTATTTT.

This rearrangement joins TRBV30 to TRBJ1-2; 11 bases align to TRBD1. The J segment lost 6 bases and the V segment lost 3 bases, leaving 9 bases of the junction unmatched. The CDR3 consists of 15 residues. From germline, CDR1 is GTSNPN and CDR2 SVGIG (reference sequence). The DNA of the CDR3 is TGTGCCTGGAGCCCGCTGGGACAGGGGGAGAATGGCTACACCTTC. Translation gives CAWSPLGQGENGYTF.

For the CDR3, the DNA is TGTGCCATCAGTGATACCCCTCCCTTAGCGGGATTCAGCTACGAGCAGTACTTC. Translated: CAISDTPPLAGFSYEQYF. This chain links TRBV10-3 with TRBJ2-7, with TRBD2 identical over 8 bases. CDR1 is ENHRY, CDR2 SYGVKD, per germline. With 3 bases clipped from V and 3 bases from J, the junction kept 16 bases outside the gene matches. The CDR3 runs to 18 residues.

The chain is built from TRBV6-5 and TRBJ1-1, with 7 bases identical to TRBD1. This CDR3 comprises 14 residues. V lost 5 bases, J lost 5 bases, and 8 bases stayed unmatched. CDR1 and CDR2 from the germline V gene are MNHEY and SVGAGI. CDR3 residues: CASSPGGSRTEAFF. CDR3 coding DNA: TGTGCCAGCAGTCCAGGGGGAAGTAGGACTGAAGCTTTCTTT.

V gene TRBV19 combines with J gene TRBJ1-5; tentative D call: TRBD1 (6 bases). Deletions cut 3 bases from V and 3 bases from J, with 15 bases between. CDR3 length: 16 amino acids. The germline V gene encodes CDR1 LNHDA and CDR2 SQIVND (reference sequence). The CDR3 DNA follows: TGTGCCAGTAGTATTTTGACAGGTGGGCTCAATCAGCCCCAGCATTTT. It specifies CASSILTGGLNQPQHF.

This chain connects TRBV10-3 to TRBJ1-6; D perhaps matches TRBD1 (5 bases). The ends were cut back, 3 bases at V and 10 bases at J, with 13 bases in the middle. Germline loops: CDR1 ENHRY, CDR2 SYGVKD. This CDR3 is built from 14 residues. The CDR3 spells CAISEVRAGSPLHF. The CDR3 DNA reads TGTGCCATCAGTGAAGTCAGGGCTGGATCACCCCTCCACTTT.

CDR3 sequence reads: CSVEETGDTEAFF. In nucleotides, the CDR3 is TGCAGCGTTGAAGAAACGGGGGACACTGAAGCTTTCTTT. The chain couples TRBV29-1 to TRBJ1-1; TRBD1 might be the D (5 bases). The CDR3 loop spans 13 amino acids. V lost 0 bases, J lost 3 bases, and 8 bases lay in between. Germline lookup yields CDR1 SQVTM and CDR2 ANQGSEA.